This T cell receptor beta chain came from a study of untreated major depressive disorder. Overall study findings and caveats: Each subject's top five TRBV05-01 clones were all private. Sequencing comparisons covered only three preselected Vbeta families.

Approximately 30 ml of peripheral blood was collected per donor. Thawed PBMCs underwent magnetic negative selection for CD4+ T cells. The V gene's germline CDR1 is SGHVS and CDR2 FNYEAQ. V lost 4 bases and J 5 bases, leaving 14 bases between the germline ends. The CDR3 is made up of 14 amino acids. As regards this clone: Its specificity is not known.

Clones were sequenced by immunoSEQ multiplex PCR, and TCRdb holds only the in-frame ones, with some missing. Of about 20,000 clones in the sample, more than 75% were seen once. The chain carries TRBV7-6 and TRBJ2-5, with D perhaps matching TRBD1 or TRBD2 (5 bases each). The sequenced material came from CD4+ T cells from PBMCs. This sequence originates from a woman aged 25 to 39 in good health. CDR3: CASSWGLGTETQYF. In DNA, the CDR3 is TGTGCCAGCAGCTGGGGTTTAGGGACGGAGACCCAGTACTTC.